The 21 T cell receptor beta chains listed next were all sequenced from one sample in a study of identifying expanded T cells in peripheral blood. The assay was immunoSEQ multiplex PCR, and TCRdb's table has in-frame clones only and misses some. The sample includes some 78,000 clones, around 89% seen only once; the top ten take roughly 19%. Source material: blood. Receptors were obtained from a person aged 18-69 years in good health.

This rearrangement joins TRBV10-1 to TRBJ2-7; maybe TRBD1 (6 bases). There are 14 residues in the CDR3. Looked up from germline, CDR1 is WNHNN and CDR2 is SYGVQD (reference sequence). Trimming cost V 0 bases and J 1 base, with 7 bases left between them. The CDR3: CASSESDSSYEQYF. The CDR3 region has the DNA TGCGCCAGCAGTGAGTCGGACAGTTCCTACGAGCAGTACTTC.

CDR3 protein: CASRKGQDPEKLFF. The CDR3 DNA reads as TGTGCCAGTAGAAAGGGACAGGACCCTGAAAAACTGTTTTTT. The chain couples TRBV19 to TRBJ1-4, with TRBD1 identical over 8 bases. This CDR3 contains 14 residues. Germline CDR1 LNHDA, CDR2 SQIVND (reference sequence). V dropped 6 bases and J dropped 7; count of bases not matched to a gene: 7.

The chain is built from TRBV11-2 and TRBJ1-6; D is unresolved. V was pared by 2 bases and J by 2 bases, with 4 bases between. Germline-derived CDR1 and CDR2 are SGHAT and FQNNGV. This CDR3 has 14 amino acids. The DNA of the CDR3 is TGTGCCAGCAGCTTAACAGCCTATAATTCACCCCTCCACTTT. Amino acids: CASSLTAYNSPLHF.

V is TRBV6-5 and J is TRBJ2-1; TRBD1 aligns across 8 bases. The junction had 11 bases not matched to a gene; V was cut back by 6 bases and J by 7 bases. The germline V gene has CDR1 MNHEY and CDR2 SVGAGI. This CDR3 has 15 residues. This CDR3 is CASRPDRVVVNEQFF. The CDR3 DNA follows: TGTGCCAGCAGGCCGGACAGGGTAGTGGTAAATGAGCAGTTCTTC.

The chain combines TRBV2 with TRBJ1-2; 10 nucleotides align to TRBD1. V was pared by 6 bases and J by 3 bases, with 7 bases of the junction left unmatched. This CDR3 comprises 15 residues. The germline CDR1 and CDR2 sequences are SNHLY and FYNNEI. Here the CDR3 DNA reads TGTGCCAGCAGCCCCGGGACAGGGGTTTACTATGGCTACACCTTC. This translates into CASSPGTGVYYGYTF. Full variable domain (outside the CDR3, taken from reference TRBV2 and TRBJ1-2): EPEVTQTPSHQVTQMGQEVILRCVPISNHLYFYWYRQILGQKVEFLVSFYNNEISEKSEIFDDQFSVERPDGSNFTLKIRSTKLEDSAMYFCASSPGTGVYYGYTFGSGTRLTVV.

The chain links TRBV7-9 to TRBJ2-2, with a weak D call TRBD2 (7 bases). This CDR3 spans 14 amino acids. Trimming took off 10 bases at V and 1 base at J, with 13 bases between the two ends. CDR1 is SEHNR, CDR2 FQNEAQ, per germline (reference sequence). The CDR3, as DNA: TGTGCCACCTCGGGGGGCCTGAACACCGGGGAGCTGTTTTTT. Translated: CATSGGLNTGELFF. The full variable domain, in which reference TRBV7-9 and TRBJ2-2 provide the parts outside the CDR3, is DTGVSQNPRHKITKRGQNVTFRCDPISEHNRLYWYRQTLGQGPEFLTYFQNEAQLEKSRLLSDRFSAERPKGSFSTLEIQRTEQGDSAMYLCATSGGLNTGELFFGEGSRLTVL.

V usage is TRBV9 and J usage is TRBJ2-5; 9 positions match TRBD2. J lost 2 bases, V lost 2 bases, and 7 bases had no gene match. The CDR3 length is 16 residues. Germline assignment: CDR1 SGDLS and CDR2 YYNGEE. CDR3 protein: CASSVSGGGLQETQYF. CDR3 nucleotides: TGTGCCAGCAGCGTTAGCGGGGGAGGACTTCAAGAGACCCAGTACTTC.

The chain links TRBV5-4 to TRBJ2-4; 11 bases fit TRBD2. V lost 4 bases to trimming and J lost 9 bases; unmatched junction nucleotides: 12. The CDR3 consists of 16 residues. Germline V gene lookup returns CDR1 SGHNT and CDR2 YYREEE (reference sequence). The CDR3 sequence: CASSQQLAGGQGIQYF. CDR3 nucleotides: TGTGCCAGCAGCCAGCAGTTAGCGGGGGGGCAGGGCATTCAGTACTTC. The entire variable domain, with the rest obtained from reference TRBV5-4 and TRBJ2-4, is as follows: ETGVTQSPTHLIKTRGQQVTLRCSSQSGHNTVSWYQQALGQGPQFIFQYYREEENGRGNFPPRFSGLQFPNYSSELNVNALELDDSALYLCASSQQLAGGQGIQYFGAGTRLSVL.

The V gene is TRBV7-9, the J gene TRBJ1-2; unclear D gene. Between the trimmed V and J ends, which lost 1 base and 2 bases, there was a span of 11 bases. The CDR3 totals 15 residues. Germline assignment: CDR1 SEHNR and CDR2 FQNEAQ (reference sequence). CDR3 coding DNA: TGTGCCAGCAGCTTAGGACCGCTCGGGAACTATGGCTACACCTTC. This encodes CASSLGPLGNYGYTF.

This sequence joins TRBV5-6 and TRBJ1-4; D not certain. Trimming pared 4 bases from V and 5 bases from J, leaving 18 bases between. The CDR3 sequence is 16 residues long. In germline, CDR1 is SGHDT, CDR2 YYEEEE. In nucleotides, the CDR3 is TGTGCCAGCAGCCCCCGGGAGATTCGGGCGAATGAAAAACTGTTTTTT. Its translation is CASSPREIRANEKLFF.

The rearrangement joins TRBV27 to TRBJ1-2, with TRBD1 matching over 10 bases. Germline V lookup: CDR1 MNHEY, CDR2 SMNVEV (reference sequence). CDR3 length: 15 amino acids. V gave up 6 bases and J gave up 2 bases; unmatched junction bases: 6. The CDR3: CASSPGGQGNYGYTF. The CDR3 nucleotides are TGTGCCAGCAGCCCAGGGGGACAGGGGAACTATGGCTACACCTTC.

The chain combines TRBV5-1 with TRBJ1-1; D unclear. Germline V CDR1 and CDR2: SGHRS, YFSETQ. V gave up 3 bases and J gave up 11 bases, with 14 bases separating them. CDR3 size: 12 residues. CDR3 amino acids: CASSWGGRGAFF. CDR3 sequence (DNA): TGCGCCAGCAGCTGGGGAGGGCGTGGGGCTTTCTTT.

The chain is built from TRBV19 and TRBJ2-1; D unresolved. Germline V gene lookup returns CDR1 LNHDA and CDR2 SQIVND (reference sequence). V shed 0 bases and J shed 10 bases, with 19 bases lying between them. CDR3 size: 16 residues. The CDR3 bases are TGTGCCAGTAGTATAGAGTCCCCTAGTACCAATGTCGAGCAGTTCTTC. Translating gives CASSIESPSTNVEQFF.

V is TRBV6-5 and J is TRBJ2-7, with TRBD1 identical over 9 bases. Trimming took 7 bases from V and 2 from J; bases not matched to a gene: 9. The CDR3 covers 15 residues. Germline V gives CDR1 MNHEY, CDR2 SVGAGI. For the CDR3, the DNA is TGTGCCAGCACGGTGGGGACAGGGCCTACCTACGAGCAGTACTTC. Its translation is CASTVGTGPTYEQYF.

V gene TRBV18 combines with J gene TRBJ2-5; a possible D gene is TRBD1 (5 bases). The V and J ends lost 6 bases and 3 bases respectively, with 11 bases between them. CDR1 is KGHSH, CDR2 LQKENI, per germline. CDR3 length: 13 amino acids. The CDR3 DNA reads as TGTGCCAGCTCCCCAGACAGTAAAGAGACCCAGTACTTC. Its translation: CASSPDSKETQYF. The full variable domain, with the rest looked up from reference TRBV18 and TRBJ2-5, is NAGVMQNPRHLVRRRGQEARLRCSPMKGHSHVYWYRQLPEEGLKFMVYLQKENIIDESGMPKERFSAEFPKEGPSILRIQQVVRGDSAAYFCASSPDSKETQYFGPGTRLLVL.

The rearrangement uses TRBV28 and TRBJ2-2, with 9 bases fitting TRBD1. The junction had 6 bases not matched to a gene; V was cut back by 6 bases and J by 4 bases. CDR1 MDHEN and CDR2 SYDVKM come from the germline V gene. The CDR3 has 15 residues. The CDR3 nucleotides read TGTGCCAGCAGCCAGGACAGGGGCGGCACCGGGGAGCTGTTTTTT. This gives the protein CASSQDRGGTGELFF.

Turning to this clone: Other DNA sequences in the same sample also yield this CDR3. V gene TRBV10-3 combines with J gene TRBJ2-2, with 10 bases identical to TRBD1. The CDR3 length is 14 residues. V was pared by 3 bases and J by 9 bases, with 4 bases of the junction left unmatched. The germline V gene encodes CDR1 ENHRY and CDR2 SYGVKD. CDR3 sequence reads: CAISEGQGDRELFF. The CDR3 bases are TGTGCCATCAGTGAAGGACAGGGGGACAGGGAGCTGTTTTTT.

The rearrangement uses TRBV9 and TRBJ2-1; 9 bases are shared with TRBD2. V dropped 0 bases and J dropped 0; count of bases not matched to a gene: 7. The CDR3 spans 18 residues. In germline, CDR1 is SGDLS, CDR2 YYNGEE. CDR3 nucleotides: TGTGCCAGCAGCGTAGTCGCGGGGGGGGATCGCTCCTACAATGAGCAGTTCTTC. It codes for CASSVVAGGDRSYNEQFF.

The chain employs TRBV14 and TRBJ1-6, with a weak D call TRBD1 (5 bases). Germline values: CDR1 SGHDN, CDR2 FVKESK. This CDR3 has 15 amino acids. V lost 4 bases and J 10 bases, leaving 17 bases between the germline ends. CDR3 in amino acids: CASSPNAGGGSPLHF. CDR3 DNA: TGTGCCAGCAGCCCAAATGCGGGGGGGGGATCACCCCTCCACTTT.

This clone occurred once. The J gene is TRBJ1-1, the V gene TRBV6-5, with TRBD1 as a possible D gene (6 bases). The CDR3 runs to 15 residues. Germline assignment: CDR1 MNHEY and CDR2 SVGAGI. Trimming took off 2 bases at V and 5 bases at J, with 15 bases between the two ends. The CDR3 region is CASSYTLPGETEAFF. DNA of the CDR3: TGTGCCAGCAGTTACACCTTACCAGGGGAGACTGAAGCTTTCTTT.

The chain recombines TRBV7-2 with TRBJ2-2, with D uncertain. The CDR3 runs 13 residues. V was trimmed by 4 bases and J by 6 bases, leaving 9 bases between them. Germline V gives CDR1 SGHTA, CDR2 FQGNSA. The CDR3 DNA sequence: TGTGCCAGCAGCTCCATATATCCCGGGGAGCTGTTTTTT. Protein sequence: CASSSIYPGELFF.